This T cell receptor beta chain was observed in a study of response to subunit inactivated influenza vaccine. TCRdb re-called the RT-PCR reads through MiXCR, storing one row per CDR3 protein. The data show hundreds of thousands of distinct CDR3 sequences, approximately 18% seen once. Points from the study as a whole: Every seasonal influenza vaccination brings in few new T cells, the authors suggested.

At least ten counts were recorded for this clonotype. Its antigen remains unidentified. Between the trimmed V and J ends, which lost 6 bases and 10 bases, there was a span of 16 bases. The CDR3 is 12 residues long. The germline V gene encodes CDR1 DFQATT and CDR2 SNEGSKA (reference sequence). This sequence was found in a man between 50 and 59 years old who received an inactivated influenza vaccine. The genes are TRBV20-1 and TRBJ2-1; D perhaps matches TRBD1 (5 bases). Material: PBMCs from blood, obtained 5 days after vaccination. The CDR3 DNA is TGCAGTGCAACGGCCAGGGTAGGAGAGCAGTTCTTC. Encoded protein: CSATARVGEQFF.